The 22 T cell receptor beta chains given below trace back to one sample, sequenced in a study of identical twins. TCRdb recomputed calls from the 5' RACE reads with MiXCR, one row per CDR3 protein. The sample contains approximately 700,000 distinct CDR3 sequences, roughly 6% of which appear only once. The sequenced sample was naive T cells sorted from blood. These receptors came from a man younger than 35 in good health.

At least ten counts were recorded for this clonotype. V usage is TRBV15 and J usage is TRBJ2-1; 10 positions match TRBD2. The V segment lost 1 base and the J segment 3 bases; nucleotides outside the gene matches: 3. This CDR3 has 16 residues. Germline values: CDR1 LNHNV, CDR2 YYDKDF (reference sequence). The CDR3 DNA is TGTGCCACCAGCAGAGGCGGGACTAGCGACTACAATGAGCAGTTCTTC. Protein sequence: CATSRGGTSDYNEQFF.

This clonotype was observed a handful of times. The J gene is TRBJ1-6, the V gene TRBV21-1; the table's D call of TRBD1 was not tested on the DNA. TRBV21-1 is an annotated pseudogene. The CDR3 is made up of 16 amino acids. DNA for the CDR3: TGTGCCAGCAGCACCCCGATAGGGGATTATAATTCACCCCTCCACTTT. As protein: CASSTPIGDYNSPLHF.

A few counts support this clonotype. The V call is TRBV7-9, the J call TRBJ2-1, with 9 bases matching TRBD2. CDR1 is SEHNR, CDR2 FQNEAQ, per germline (reference sequence). J lost 4 bases, V lost 7 bases, and 11 bases had no gene match. The CDR3 is 16 amino acids. The CDR3 DNA follows: TGTGCCAGCACTCCCGGGGCGGGGGGGACTTACAATGAGCAGTTCTTC. This sequence encodes CASTPGAGGTYNEQFF.

This clonotype was seen a few times. The V call is TRBV5-1, the J call TRBJ2-1, with D unresolved. V lost 2 bases, J lost 6 bases, and 15 bases lay in between. The germline gives CDR1 SGHRS, CDR2 YFSETQ. The CDR3 covers 15 residues. CDR3 loop: CASSFQLGYGNEQFF. Written as DNA, the CDR3 is TGCGCCAGCAGCTTCCAGTTAGGCTATGGCAATGAGCAGTTCTTC.

V gene TRBV12-3 or TRBV12-4 combines with J gene TRBJ2-7, with 9 bases fitting TRBD1. The V and J ends lost 6 bases and 2 bases, in that order; junction bases with no gene match: 8. The CDR3 is 15 amino acids. The CDR3 sequence is CASRAQGAPTYEQYF. DNA for the CDR3: TGTGCCAGCAGAGCACAGGGGGCGCCTACCTACGAGCAGTACTTC.

The rearrangement links TRBV7-9 to TRBJ2-1; 7 bases align to TRBD2. V shed 8 bases, J shed 2 bases, and the junction held 12 bases outside the gene matches. The CDR3 covers 16 residues. From germline, CDR1 is SEHNR and CDR2 FQNEAQ (reference sequence). The CDR3 region has the DNA TGTGCCAGCCGCCGCCGGGGCGGGAGCACCTACAATGAGCAGTTCTTC. It codes for CASRRRGGSTYNEQFF.

This clonotype showed up just a few times. CDR3 nucleotide sequence: TGTGCCACCAGTGATTTGCCTTCTGGGGCCAACGTCCTGACTTTC. This sequence encodes CATSDLPSGANVLTF. The chain carries TRBV24-1 and TRBJ2-6, with D unclear. Germline values: CDR1 KGHDR, CDR2 SFDVKD. CDR3 size: 15 residues. The V gene lost 0 bases and the J gene lost 1 base, with 3 bases spanning the gap.

This chain connects TRBV20-1 to TRBJ1-6; 9 nucleotides agree with TRBD1. Losses at the gene ends were 1 base for V and 10 bases for J; bases not matched to a gene: 5. The CDR3 contains 14 residues. Germline V gene sequence: CDR1 DFQATT, CDR2 SNEGSKA (reference sequence). The CDR3 reads CSARARTGDSPLHF. CDR3 coding DNA: TGCAGTGCTAGAGCTAGGACAGGGGACTCACCCCTCCACTTT.

This clonotype was counted at least ten times. CDR3 bases: TGCAGTGCGGGCAGCGGGATAGACACAGATACGCAGTATTTT. It yields the protein CSAGSGIDTDTQYF. V usage is TRBV20-1 and J usage is TRBJ2-3; 7 bases line up with TRBD2. The CDR3 runs 14 residues. CDR1 is DFQATT, CDR2 SNEGSKA, per germline (reference sequence). The ends lost 6 bases at V and 2 bases at J; junction bases unmatched: 8.

At least ten counts were recorded for this clonotype. The gene calls are TRBV3-1 and TRBJ2-2; weak D call: TRBD2 (6 bases). Germline V CDR1 and CDR2: LGHDT, YNNKEL (reference sequence). Trimming removed 3 bases from V and 0 bases from J, with 8 bases in between. This CDR3 has 15 residues. As DNA, the CDR3 is TGTGCCAGCAGCCACGGGACTCCGAACACCGGGGAGCTGTTTTTT. Translating it yields CASSHGTPNTGELFF.

This clonotype was found many times. The chain recombines TRBV5-6 with TRBJ2-7; no firm D call. Germline V lookup: CDR1 SGHDT, CDR2 YYEEEE. Trimming took 0 bases from V and 0 from J, leaving 10 bases between them. The CDR3 is 15 residues long. The CDR3 DNA is TGTGCCAGCAGCTTGGTTCCGGGTAGCTCCTACGAGCAGTACGTC. This sequence encodes CASSLVPGSSYEQYV.

The chain employs TRBV6-2 or TRBV6-3 and TRBJ1-1; a possible D gene is TRBD1 (6 bases). The CDR3 length is 16 residues. Germline V gene lookup returns CDR1 MNHEY and CDR2 SVGEGT. V lost 6 bases and J lost 1, with 18 bases in between. The CDR3 region is CASSPITGQGNTEAFF. In DNA, the CDR3 is TGTGCCAGCAGCCCGATTACAGGGCAGGGGAACACTGAAGCTTTCTTT.

This clonotype has a count of ten or more. This sequence joins TRBV4-1 and TRBJ1-1, with D maybe TRBD1 (6 bases). Looked up from germline, CDR1 is MGHRA and CDR2 is YSYEKL. Trimming stripped 1 base from V and 3 bases from J, with 9 bases between. This CDR3 comprises 14 residues. The CDR3 protein is CASSQVDRYTEAFF. The CDR3, as DNA: TGCGCCAGCAGCCAAGTTGACAGGTACACTGAAGCTTTCTTT.

This clonotype was detected many times. This CDR3 is CASSLSGTGGEQYF. The CDR3 coding sequence is TGTGCCAGCAGTCTAAGCGGGACCGGAGGCGAGCAGTACTTC. The chain recombines TRBV6-2 or TRBV6-3 with TRBJ2-7, with 7 bases fitting TRBD2. The CDR3 loop spans 14 amino acids. V lost 5 bases, J lost 6 bases, and 10 bases stayed unmatched. Germline-derived CDR1 and CDR2 are MNHEY and SVGEGT.

This clonotype has a count of ten or more. The V gene is TRBV29-1, the J gene TRBJ2-1; 12 nucleotides agree with TRBD2. The germline V gene has CDR1 SQVTM and CDR2 ANQGSEA. V shed 8 bases and J 5 bases; nucleotides not matched to a gene: 10. The CDR3 is 15 amino acids. The CDR3 sequence is CSSSRTSGTNNEQFF. For the CDR3, the DNA is TGCAGCTCCTCCCGGACTAGCGGGACGAACAATGAGCAGTTCTTC.

The V gene is TRBV6-5, the J gene TRBJ1-1; the D is unclear. The length of the CDR3 is 14 residues. Germline CDR1 MNHEY, CDR2 SVGAGI. With 4 bases removed from V and 4 bases from J, the gap between germline ends came to 13 bases. The CDR3 DNA sequence: TGTGCCAGCAGTTCCTGGGGTAGCGGCACTGAAGCTTTCTTT. It yields the protein CASSSWGSGTEAFF.

This clonotype has a handful of counts. V usage is TRBV5-1 and J usage is TRBJ2-7, with TRBD2 identical over 11 bases. V shed 4 bases, J shed 2 bases, and the junction held 5 bases outside the gene matches. Germline values: CDR1 SGHRS, CDR2 YFSETQ. CDR3 size: 15 residues. The CDR3 DNA reads as TGCGCCAGCAGCCCCGAGGGACTAGCGGCCTACGAGCAGTACGTC. Encoded protein: CASSPEGLAAYEQYV.

This clonotype was seen a few times. The gene calls are TRBV6-1 and TRBJ2-3, with D possibly TRBD2 on 7 matching bases. Germline lookup yields CDR1 MNHNS and CDR2 SASEGT. The CDR3 contains 16 residues. V lost 10 bases and J 6 bases, leaving 26 bases between the germline ends. The CDR3 loop reads CATVGGRGGVWDTQYF. CDR3 DNA sequence: TGTGCCACCGTGGGGGGGCGAGGAGGTGTTTGGGATACGCAGTATTTT.

This clonotype occurred many times. The gene calls are TRBV5-1 and TRBJ1-2; 8 bases are a match to TRBD1. Germline V lookup: CDR1 SGHRS, CDR2 YFSETQ. This CDR3 has 15 residues. V dropped 4 bases and J dropped 2; count of bases not matched to a gene: 7. The CDR3 sequence is CASSERTGGNYGYTF. Here the CDR3 DNA reads TGCGCCAGCAGCGAAAGAACAGGGGGAAACTATGGCTACACCTTC.

This CDR3 is CASSPRDRINEKLFF. The CDR3 bases are TGTGCCAGCAGCCCACGGGACAGGATCAATGAAAAACTGTTTTTT. The chain is built from TRBV3-1 and TRBJ1-4, with TRBD1 identical over 8 bases. This CDR3 spans 15 amino acids. After removal of 4 bases from V and 5 bases from J, the junction contained 6 bases not matched to a gene. Germline V gene lookup returns CDR1 LGHDT and CDR2 YNNKEL (reference sequence).

This clonotype appeared a few times. The chain joins TRBV27 to TRBJ2-7, with TRBD1 matching 8 bases. Germline CDR1 and CDR2: MNHEY and SMNVEV (reference sequence). This CDR3 is 11 amino acids long. V lost 9 bases, J lost 9 bases, and 7 bases stayed unmatched. The CDR3 reads CASGQGAVQYV. The CDR3 region has the DNA TGTGCCAGTGGGCAGGGGGCTGTGCAGTACGTC.

This clonotype was seen a few times. J is TRBJ2-5 and V is TRBV29-1; 13 positions agree with TRBD2. Per germline, CDR1 SQVTM and CDR2 ANQGSEA. The ends lost 7 bases at V and 9 bases at J; junction bases unmatched: 14. The length of the CDR3 is 15 residues. CDR3 coding DNA: TGCAGCGCCCTTCCGGGACTAGCGGGACAGGGGGCCCAGTACTTC. Translation gives CSALPGLAGQGAQYF. The variable domain in full, completed from reference TRBV29-1 and TRBJ2-5, reads SAVISQKPSRDICQRGTSLTIQCQVDSQVTMMFWYRQQPGQSLTLIATANQGSEATYESGFVIDKFPISRPNLTFSTLTVSNMSPEDSSIYLCSALPGLAGQGAQYFGPGTRLLVL.